Listed below are T cell receptor beta chains from one sample, sequenced in a study of blood T cell repertoires in COVID-19. Measured with immunoSEQ multiplex PCR; TCRdb has only the in-frame clones, and not every one. The sample records roughly 190,000 clones, more than 75% being singletons. Sequencing was performed on peripheral blood. The source is a human donor in a cohort sampled during active COVID-19. The CDR3 runs from the conserved cysteine through the conserved F or W. The D gene is left open where the match is weak. For some rows the clone size is stated as once, few or many, or as a class when expanded; others skip it.

14 | NA | TRBJ2-1 | TRBV7-2 | NA | CASSLFAGPNEQFF | TGTGCCAGCAGCTTATTTGCAGGGCCCAATGAGCAGTTCTTC
14 | TRBD1 | TRBJ1-6 | TRBV27 | many | CASTLTGYHSPLHF | TGTGCCAGCACTCTGACAGGGTATCATTCACCCCTCCACTTT
15 | NA | TRBJ1-3 | TRBV5-5 | many | CASSHRTGSGNTIYF | TGTGCCAGCAGCCACCGCACGGGCTCTGGAAACACCATATATTTT
15 | TRBD2 | TRBJ2-3 | TRBV28 | NA | CASSPSSGSTDTQYF | TGTGCCAGCAGTCCCTCTAGCGGGAGCACAGATACGCAGTATTTT
15 | NA | TRBJ1-4 | TRBV28 | NA | CASSFPASKNEKLFF | TGTGCCAGCAGTTTTCCCGCTTCTAAAAATGAAAAACTGTTTTTT
15 | TRBD1 | TRBJ2-7 | TRBV4-3 | once | CASSQEAQGVGEQYF | TGCGCCAGCAGCCAAGAAGCTCAGGGGGTGGGCGAGCAGTACTTC
15 | TRBD1 | TRBJ2-7 | TRBV18 | NA | CASSPMDRSSYEQYF | TGTGCCAGCTCACCAATGGACAGGAGCTCCTACGAGCAGTACTTC
17 | TRBD2 | TRBJ2-2 | TRBV11-3 | NA | CASSQGLAGMNTGELFF | TGTGCCAGCAGCCAGGGTTTAGCGGGGATGAACACCGGGGAGCTGTTTTTT
15 | TRBD2 | TRBJ2-1 | TRBV10-1 | NA | CASSEGLAGGRAQFF | TGCGCCAGCAGTGAAGGACTAGCGGGGGGACGCGCGCAGTTCTTC
15 | NA | TRBJ1-2 | TRBV3-1/TRBV3-2 | NA | CASSQGWAQTYGYTF | TGTGCCAGCAGCCAAGGGTGGGCCCAAACCTATGGCTACACCTTC
13 | NA | TRBJ1-1 | TRBV10-2 | once | CASRSRGNTEAFF | TGCGCCAGCAGGTCCAGGGGGAACACTGAAGCTTTCTTT
17 | TRBD1 | TRBJ1-5 | TRBV6-6 | NA | CASSRGQGADRGQPQHF | TGTGCCAGCAGTCGGGGACAGGGGGCGGACCGCGGTCAGCCCCAGCATTTT
14 | TRBD1 | TRBJ2-1 | TRBV5-8 | NA | CASSPGQGYNEQFF | TGTGCCAGCAGCCCGGGACAGGGGTACAATGAGCAGTTCTTC
14 | TRBD2 | TRBJ2-7 | TRBV18 | NA | CASSDASGVREQYF | TGTGCCAGCTCAGATGCTAGCGGGGTCAGGGAGCAGTACTTC
16 | TRBD2 | TRBJ2-7 | TRBV7-9 | NA | CASSYGGTQRSYEQYF | TGTGCCAGCAGCTACGGGGGGACGCAGCGCTCCTACGAGCAGTACTTC
12 | NA | TRBJ1-2 | TRBV29-1 | NA | CSVVESGRGYTF | TGCAGCGTGGTCGAATCCGGGAGAGGCTACACCTTC
13 | NA | TRBJ2-7 | TRBV24-1 | NA | CATSEEGRYEQYF | TGTGCCACCAGTGAGGAGGGCCGCTACGAGCAGTACTTC
14 | NA | TRBJ2-1 | TRBV9 | NA | CASSLRAAIGEQFF | TGTGCCAGCAGCTTGCGGGCGGCGATCGGGGAGCAGTTCTTC
18 | TRBD2 | TRBJ2-3 | TRBV7-8 | NA | CASSLRSSGGLSTDTQYF | TGTGCCAGCAGCTTAAGGTCTAGCGGGGGCCTTAGCACAGATACGCAGTATTTT
15 | NA | TRBJ1-2 | TRBV4-1 | NA | CASSQEVRVLRGYTF | TGCGCCAGCAGCCAAGAGGTCAGGGTGCTTCGGGGCTACACCTTC
15 | NA | TRBJ1-2 | TRBV5-4 | NA | CASSLLSGGDYGYTF | TGTGCCAGCAGCCTACTATCCGGGGGGGACTATGGCTACACCTTC
16 | TRBD1 | TRBJ1-1 | TRBV3-1/TRBV3-2 | NA | CASSRRTGEGNTEAFF | TGTGCCAGCAGCCGGAGGACAGGGGAGGGGAACACTGAAGCTTTCTTT
14 | TRBD2 | TRBJ2-4 | TRBV7-2 | once | CASSSPSGLNIQYF | TGTGCCAGCAGCTCTCCTAGCGGGTTAAACATTCAGTACTTC
16 | TRBD1 | TRBJ1-5 | TRBV27 | NA | CASGAGGGASNQPQHF | TGTGCCAGTGGGGCAGGAGGGGGCGCGAGCAATCAGCCCCAGCATTTT
13 | TRBD1 | TRBJ2-7 | TRBV30 | NA | CAWSYGTVYEQYF | TGTGCCTGGAGTTACGGGACAGTCTACGAGCAGTACTTC
15 | TRBD1 | TRBJ2-1 | TRBV7-9 | NA | CASSLDGTGVNEQFF | TGTGCCAGCAGCTTAGACGGGACAGGGGTCAATGAGCAGTTCTTC
15 | NA | TRBJ1-5 | TRBV5-1 | NA | CASSLGQAGNQPQHF | TGCGCCAGCAGCTTGGGACAGGCGGGCAATCAGCCCCAGCATTTT
15 | NA | TRBJ2-7 | TRBV4-3 | NA | CASSQVRTATYEQYF | TGCGCCAGCAGCCAAGTGAGGACAGCAACCTACGAGCAGTACTTC
13 | NA | TRBJ1-6 | TRBV7-9 | few | CASSLGTNSPLHF | TGTGCCAGCAGCTTAGGGACAAATTCACCCCTCCACTTT
17 | TRBD2 | TRBJ2-2 | TRBV11-2 | NA | CASSLRTSGSSGGELFF | TGTGCCAGCAGCCTACGGACTAGCGGGAGTTCGGGCGGGGAGCTGTTTTTT
16 | NA | TRBJ2-7 | TRBV5-6 | NA | CASSFYGAFTSYEQYF | TGTGCCAGCAGCTTCTACGGAGCCTTCACCTCCTACGAGCAGTACTTC
15 | TRBD2 | TRBJ2-1 | TRBV11-2 | NA | CASSPGLARPGEQFF | TGTGCCAGCAGCCCTGGACTAGCCCGTCCGGGTGAGCAGTTCTTC
14 | NA | TRBJ2-2 | TRBV27 | NA | CASSGYRNTGELFF | TGTGCCAGCAGTGGATACAGGAACACCGGGGAGCTGTTTTTT
17 | TRBD2 | TRBJ2-7 | TRBV27 | NA | CASSPAGGSALYHEQYF | TGTGCCAGCAGTCCAGCGGGAGGGTCGGCTCTCTACCACGAGCAGTACTTC
14 | NA | TRBJ2-7 | TRBV5-1 | NA | CASRLDTASYEQYF | TGCGCCAGCAGATTAGACACCGCGTCCTACGAGCAGTACTTC
17 | TRBD1 | TRBJ2-5 | TRBV4-1 | NA | CASSQGGTVGPQETQYF | TGCGCCAGCAGCCAAGGGGGGACAGTGGGCCCCCAAGAGACCCAGTACTTC
15 | NA | TRBJ1-2 | TRBV29-1 | NA | CSVERAYSVSYGYTF | TGCAGCGTTGAGAGGGCGTATTCTGTTAGCTATGGCTACACCTTC
14 | TRBD1 | TRBJ1-2 | TRBV6-5 | few | CASSRGQANYGYTF | TGTGCCAGCAGTAGGGGACAGGCAAACTATGGCTACACCTTC
13 | NA | TRBJ1-2 | TRBV27 | NA | CASSFSSNYGYTF | TGTGCCAGCAGTTTCAGTTCAAACTATGGCTACACCTTC
15 | TRBD1 | TRBJ1-6 | TRBV3-1/TRBV3-2 | few | CASSQIGTVNSPLHF | TGTGCCAGCAGCCAAATCGGGACAGTTAATTCACCCCTCCACTTT
16 | TRBD2 | TRBJ2-5 | TRBV19 | NA | CASSIVSGRLTETQYF | TGTGCCAGTAGTATCGTGAGCGGGAGGCTCACAGAGACCCAGTACTTC
14 | TRBD2 | TRBJ2-5 | TRBV5-4 | NA | CASSLRLAQETQYF | TGTGCCAGCAGCTTACGACTAGCCCAAGAGACCCAGTACTTC
13 | NA | TRBJ2-3 | TRBV15 | NA | CATSSGIADTQYF | TGTGCCACCAGCAGCGGGATAGCAGATACGCAGTATTTT
18 | TRBD2 | TRBJ2-7 | TRBV11-2 | NA | CASSPLGRTSGRPYEQYF | TGTGCCAGCAGCCCCCTCGGGCGGACTAGCGGGAGACCGTACGAGCAGTACTTC
15 | TRBD2 | TRBJ2-2 | TRBV5-1 | NA | CASSSGTRVTGELFF | TGCGCCAGCAGCTCCGGGACTAGGGTGACCGGGGAGCTGTTTTTT